These 5 T cell receptor beta chains were sequenced from one sample in a study of graft-versus-host responses after intestinal transplantation. Which antigens these TCRs recognize remains unknown. Libraries were prepared by immunoSEQ multiplex PCR; TCRdb keeps only in-frame clonotypes and omits some of them. The repertoire has about 100,000 clones, roughly 84% of them found once; the top ten carry over 0.95%. Sequenced here: unstimulated CD4+ T cells sorted from spleen or lymph node cells, sampled before transplant. These receptors came from a human donor who was the organ donor for an intestinal transplant.

This chain connects TRBV5-1 to TRBJ1-5; no clear D gene. The CDR3 is made up of 13 amino acids. Germline V gene data show CDR1 as SGHRS and CDR2 as YFSETQ. Trimming removed 1 base from V and 9 bases from J, with 11 bases in between. The CDR3 DNA reads TGCGCCAGCAGCTTGAGCCCCAGACGGCCCCAGCATTTT. Protein sequence: CASSLSPRRPQHF.

The chain couples TRBV30 to TRBJ1-2; D might be TRBD1 (5 bases). Trimming took off 3 bases at V and 5 bases at J, with 13 bases between the two ends. Germline V CDR1 and CDR2: GTSNPN, SVGIG (reference sequence). There are 13 residues in the CDR3. In DNA form, the CDR3 reads TGTGCCTGGAGCCCGGGACGGCTTTATGGCTACACCTTC. It yields the protein CAWSPGRLYGYTF.

This rearrangement joins TRBV19 to TRBJ2-7; D unresolved. The V end was cut by 6 bases, the J end by 0 bases, with 15 bases between. Germline CDR1 LNHDA, CDR2 SQIVND (reference sequence). This CDR3 contains 15 residues. The CDR3 sequence: CASSPGGVSSYEQYF. In nucleotides, the CDR3 is TGTGCCAGTAGCCCCGGCGGTGTAAGCTCCTACGAGCAGTACTTC. The whole variable domain, filled in from reference TRBV19 and TRBJ2-7, reads DGGITQSPKYLFRKEGQNVTLSCEQNLNHDAMYWYRQDPGQGLRLIYYSQIVNDFQKGDIAEGYSVSREKKESFPLTVTSAQKNPTAFYLCASSPGGVSSYEQYFGPGTRLTVT.

This chain joins TRBV5-1 and TRBJ2-7; D not resolved. The V end was cut by 4 bases, the J end by 3 bases, with 17 bases between. Germline CDR1 SGHRS, CDR2 YFSETQ. The CDR3 length is 15 residues. Here the CDR3 reads CASSPTASRNYEQYF. CDR3 DNA sequence: TGCGCCAGCAGCCCTACCGCGTCGAGGAACTACGAGCAGTACTTC.

This chain connects TRBV25-1 to TRBJ1-2; 7 bases fit TRBD1. The germline CDR1 and CDR2 sequences are MGHDK and SYGVNS. The CDR3 consists of 16 residues. V was clipped by 6 bases and J by 4 bases; unmatched bases: 14. The CDR3 coding sequence is TGTGCCAGCAGGGCCAATACCGGGACAGATACCTATGGCTACACCTTC. Its translation: CASRANTGTDTYGYTF.